The table lists the clone carrying this TCR beta chain with a count of one. The entry originates in a study of blood T cell repertoires in COVID-19. Study-wide background: Samples came from the United States, Italy and Spain, spanning acute and convalescent COVID-19. PBMCs, B-cell-depleted T cells, or T cells provided the cDNA or gDNA that made up the material.

Under the authors' procedure: Amplification from reference gene primers served as the basis for estimated nucleated cell counts. Here immunoSEQ multiplex PCR was the method, and the copy in TCRdb shows in-frame clones only, minus some. V, J and clone size reflect that table, while D and trimming were determined from the DNA. The table lists 100,000 to 120,000 clones, approximately 83% of them singletons, with 4% to 5% in the top ten. The clonotype originates from a man in his forties or fifties with acute or convalescent COVID-19. The sample consisted of peripheral blood.

CDR3 DNA: TGTGCCAGCAGCTTGGAGGGACAGGGGGTCTATAATTCACCCCTCCACTTT. Protein sequence: CASSLEGQGVYNSPLHF. J is TRBJ1-6 and V is TRBV5-6, with 11 bases that match TRBD1. The CDR3 consists of 17 residues. The germline gives CDR1 SGHDT, CDR2 YYEEEE. V shed 0 bases and J 3 bases; nucleotides not matched to a gene: 2.